The 20 T cell receptor beta chains below come from one sample, sequenced in a study of Ad26.COV2.S vaccination and SARS-CoV-2 variants. Treatment reported: approximately 18 received Ad26.COV2.S at low or high dose, single or two shots; 5 received placebo; per-sample allocation not given. The samples date from day 63 after the first vaccine or placebo injection. Using immunoSEQ multiplex PCR, the repertoire was profiled, and TCRdb retains in-frame clones only, with some absent. The repertoire consists of roughly 380,000 clones, with roughly 90% occurring once and the leading ten covering 3.5% to 4%. The sequencing here drew on peripheral blood, taken in a trial of Ad26.COV2.S vaccine versus placebo. Receptors originate from a person aged 18 to 65 who received the Ad26.COV2.S COVID-19 vaccine or a placebo.

The chain combines TRBV12-3 or TRBV12-4 with TRBJ2-5, with D unresolved. Trimming left V 3 bases short and J 2 bases short, with 7 bases between. The CDR3 has 13 residues. CDR3 loop: CASSFGRQETQYF. CDR3 coding DNA: TGTGCCAGCAGTTTCGGGCGACAAGAGACCCAGTACTTC.

V is TRBV29-1 and J is TRBJ2-1, with D perhaps matching TRBD2 (7 bases). CDR3 length equals 14 residues. Germline lookup yields CDR1 SQVTM and CDR2 ANQGSEA. The CDR3 nucleotides are TGCAGTACCACAGGGAGCGGGGCCTACAATGAGCAGTTCTTC. It encodes CSTTGSGAYNEQFF.

The chain combines TRBV6-5 with TRBJ1-2; tentative D call: TRBD1 (5 bases). Germline lookup yields CDR1 MNHEY and CDR2 SVGAGI. V gave up 8 bases and J gave up 0 bases, with 16 bases separating them. CDR3 length: 15 residues. The CDR3 DNA reads TGTGCCAGCGCAAGGGACGGGGCTCCTAACTATGGCTACACCTTC. The encoded protein is CASARDGAPNYGYTF.

The chain is built from TRBV7-2 and TRBJ1-2; TRBD1 might be the D (5 bases). The ends were cut back, 5 bases at V and 4 bases at J, with 17 bases in the middle. Germline lookup yields CDR1 SGHTA and CDR2 FQGNSA. The CDR3 has 15 residues. The CDR3 DNA reads TGTGCCAGCAGCCCGAAGGGGTGGGAGAGCTATGGCTACACCTTC. This sequence encodes CASSPKGWESYGYTF.

This clone was found a few times. The chain employs TRBV7-2 and TRBJ2-1; TRBD1 or TRBD2 may be the D gene (5 bases each). This CDR3 is 13 amino acids long. Trimming left V 2 bases short and J 6 bases short, with 8 bases between. Germline V gives CDR1 SGHTA, CDR2 FQGNSA. CDR3 in DNA: TGTGCCAGCAGCTTATTGAGGGGCAATGAGCAGTTCTTC. Encoded protein: CASSLLRGNEQFF.

The chain links TRBV6-5 to TRBJ1-2; D possibly corresponds to TRBD1 (6 bases). V was cut by 7 bases and J by 6 bases, with 15 bases left in between. The CDR3 length is 13 residues. Germline V CDR1 and CDR2: MNHEY, SVGAGI. CDR3 DNA sequence: TGTGCCAGCAAGACAACAGGGTTCCATGGCTACACCTTC. Translation gives CASKTTGFHGYTF.

The V gene is TRBV15, the J gene TRBJ1-2; 8 positions match TRBD1. CDR1 and CDR2 (germline): LNHNV, YYDKDF (reference sequence). V lost 5 bases, J lost 2 bases, and 4 bases stayed unmatched. The CDR3 is made up of 14 amino acids. The CDR3 reads CATSGQGQNYGYTF. The CDR3 bases are TGTGCCACCAGCGGACAGGGCCAAAACTATGGCTACACCTTC. The whole variable domain, remainder taken from reference TRBV15 and TRBJ1-2, is DAMVIQNPRYQVTQFGKPVTLSCSQTLNHNVMYWYQQKSSQAPKLLFHYYDKDFNNEADTPDNFQSRRPNTSFCFLDIRSPGLGDTAMYLCATSGQGQNYGYTFGSGTRLTVV.

This clone was counted only a few times. J is TRBJ1-6 and V is TRBV5-6; D unresolved. V gave up 4 bases and J gave up 0 bases, with 8 bases separating them. The CDR3 is made up of 15 amino acids. Germline V gene lookup returns CDR1 SGHDT and CDR2 YYEEEE. CDR3 nucleotide sequence: TGTGCCAGCAGCCTGGAAAGCTCCTATAATTCACCCCTCCACTTT. Translating it yields CASSLESSYNSPLHF.

The chain couples TRBV27 to TRBJ1-1; 7 nucleotides match TRBD1. Germline CDR1 is MNHEY and CDR2 is SMNVEV (reference sequence). After removal of 3 bases from V and 4 bases from J, the junction contained 5 bases not matched to a gene. This CDR3 has 14 amino acids. The CDR3 sequence: CASSFYTGATEAFF. The CDR3 coding sequence is TGTGCCAGCAGTTTTTATACAGGGGCCACTGAAGCTTTCTTT.

V and J are TRBV6-6 and TRBJ2-7; D perhaps matches TRBD2 (6 bases). Germline V gene sequence: CDR1 MNHNY, CDR2 SVGAGI (reference sequence). V was shortened by 2 bases and J by 5 bases, with 10 bases between the two germline ends. CDR3 length equals 13 residues. Here the CDR3 reads CASSYGGWDEQYF. CDR3 coding DNA: TGTGCCAGCAGTTACGGGGGGTGGGACGAGCAGTACTTC.

The genes are TRBV19 and TRBJ1-5; D is undetermined. This CDR3 is 15 amino acids long. CDR1 and CDR2 (germline): LNHDA, SQIVND (reference sequence). Trimming cost V 5 bases and J 2 bases, with 13 bases left between them. CDR3 residues: CASSGSGRGNQPQHF. DNA of the CDR3: TGTGCCAGTAGTGGGTCGGGTAGGGGCAATCAGCCCCAGCATTTT.

This clone has a count of ten or more. V usage is TRBV3-1 (or the pseudogene TRBV3-2) and J usage is TRBJ2-3; TRBD2 aligns across 15 bases. The CDR3 length is 17 residues. Germline V CDR1 and CDR2: LGHDT, YNNKEL (reference sequence). Losses at the gene ends were 4 bases for V and 2 bases for J; bases not matched to a gene: 4. CDR3 nucleotide sequence: TGTGCCAGCAGCCCTGGGACTAGCGGGGGGCCCACAGATACGCAGTATTTT. Amino acids: CASSPGTSGGPTDTQYF.

The chain's CDR3 is CASSRLTSGGAVGTDTQYF. Here the CDR3 DNA reads TGTGCCAGCAGCCGCCTCACTAGCGGGGGGGCTGTAGGCACAGATACGCAGTATTTT. J is TRBJ2-3 and V is TRBV5-5, with TRBD2 identical over 13 bases. Looked up from germline, CDR1 is SGHKS and CDR2 is YYEKEE (reference sequence). V lost 4 bases and J lost 1; bases outside the gene matches: 12. The CDR3 sequence is 19 residues long.

This sequence joins TRBV7-2 and TRBJ2-3; tentative D call: TRBD1 (5 bases). CDR1 SGHTA and CDR2 FQGNSA come from the germline V gene. The V end was cut by 5 bases, the J end by 0 bases, with 9 bases between. The CDR3 is made up of 14 amino acids. DNA of the CDR3: TGTGCCAGCAGCCAGGGCCATAGCACAGATACGCAGTATTTT. It is translated as CASSQGHSTDTQYF. Using reference TRBV7-2 and TRBJ2-3 for the parts outside the CDR3, the full variable domain is GAGVSQSPSNKVTEKGKDVELRCDPISGHTALYWYRQSLGQGLEFLIYFQGNSAPDKSGLPSDRFSAERTGGSVSTLTIQRTQQEDSAVYLCASSQGHSTDTQYFGPGTRLTVL.

V usage is TRBV11-3 and J usage is TRBJ1-5; D is unresolved. This CDR3 has 14 amino acids. The germline V gene has CDR1 SGHNT and CDR2 YENEEA. The ends were cut back, 5 bases at V and 5 bases at J, with 13 bases in the middle. The CDR3, as DNA: TGTGCCAGCAGCCCGTACGGCGGGGATCAGCCCCAGCATTTT. Residues: CASSPYGGDQPQHF.

The chain joins TRBV29-1 to TRBJ2-7; 9 positions match TRBD1. The CDR3 is 14 residues long. Germline V gives CDR1 SQVTM, CDR2 ANQGSEA. J gave up 6 bases and V 4 bases, and 10 bases lay outside the gene matches. In DNA, the CDR3 is TGCAGCGTTGTTCCGGGACAGGGTTCGTTCGAGCAGTACTTC. This sequence encodes CSVVPGQGSFEQYF.

This chain joins TRBV4-2 and TRBJ2-3, with TRBD1 identical over 9 bases. The CDR3 has 18 residues. Germline values: CDR1 LGHNA, CDR2 YNFKEQ. J gave up 2 bases and V 5 bases, and 14 bases lay outside the gene matches. CDR3 sequence: CASSGGLQGAKYTDTQYF. The CDR3 DNA is TGTGCCAGCAGCGGAGGGTTACAGGGGGCGAAATACACAGATACGCAGTATTTT.

This sequence joins TRBV7-9 and TRBJ1-1; D is unclear. Trimming pared 5 bases from V and 7 bases from J, leaving 11 bases between. This CDR3 is built from 12 residues. Per the germline V gene, CDR1 is SEHNR and CDR2 is FQNEAQ (reference sequence). The CDR3 DNA follows: TGTGCCAGCAGCGTAGGACGGGGTGAAGCTTTCTTT. Protein: CASSVGRGEAFF.

The CDR3 loop reads CAISRDPKETQYF. In DNA, the CDR3 is TGTGCCATCAGCCGGGACCCGAAAGAGACCCAGTACTTC. The V call is TRBV10-3, the J call TRBJ2-5, with D perhaps TRBD1 or TRBD2 (5 bases each). In germline, CDR1 is ENHRY, CDR2 SYGVKD. The CDR3 runs to 13 residues. V was shortened by 6 bases and J by 3 bases, with 11 bases between the two germline ends.

CDR3 DNA sequence: TGTGCCAGCAGTAGACAGGGCCCACAAGAGACCCAGTACTTC. Protein: CASSRQGPQETQYF. V gene TRBV6-2 or TRBV6-3 combines with J gene TRBJ2-5; 7 bases match TRBD1. This CDR3 is built from 14 residues. J was trimmed by 2 bases and V by 5 bases; bases with no gene match: 5. CDR1 is MNHEY and CDR2 is SVGEGT in the germline V gene.